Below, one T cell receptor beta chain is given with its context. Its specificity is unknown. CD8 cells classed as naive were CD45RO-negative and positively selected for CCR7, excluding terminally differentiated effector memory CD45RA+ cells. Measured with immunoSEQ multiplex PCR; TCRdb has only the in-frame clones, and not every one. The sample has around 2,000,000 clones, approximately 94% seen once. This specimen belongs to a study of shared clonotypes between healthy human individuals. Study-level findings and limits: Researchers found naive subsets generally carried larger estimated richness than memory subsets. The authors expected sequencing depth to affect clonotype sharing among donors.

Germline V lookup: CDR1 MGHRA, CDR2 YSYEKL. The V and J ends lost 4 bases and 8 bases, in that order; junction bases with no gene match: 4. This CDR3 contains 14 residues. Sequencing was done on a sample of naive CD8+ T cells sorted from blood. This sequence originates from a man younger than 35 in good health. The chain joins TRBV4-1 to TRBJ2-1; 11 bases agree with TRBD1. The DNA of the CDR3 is TGCGCCAGCAGCCCCAGGACAGGGGGCTATGAGCAGTTCTTC. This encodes CASSPRTGGYEQFF.